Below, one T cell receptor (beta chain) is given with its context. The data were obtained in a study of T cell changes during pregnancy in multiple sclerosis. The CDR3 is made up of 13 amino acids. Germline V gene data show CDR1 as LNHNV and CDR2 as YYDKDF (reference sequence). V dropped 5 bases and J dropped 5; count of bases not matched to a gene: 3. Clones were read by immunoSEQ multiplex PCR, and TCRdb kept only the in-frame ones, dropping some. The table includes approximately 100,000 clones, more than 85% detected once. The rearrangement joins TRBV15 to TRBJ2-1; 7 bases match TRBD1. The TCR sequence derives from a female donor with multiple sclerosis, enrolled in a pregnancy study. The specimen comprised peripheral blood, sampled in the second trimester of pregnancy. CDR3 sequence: CATSFGTDNEQFF. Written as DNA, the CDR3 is TGTGCCACCAGCTTCGGGACAGACAATGAGCAGTTCTTC.